This T cell receptor beta chain came from a study of OX40 agonist ivuxolimab in advanced cancers. Background on the study: Melanoma, hepatocellular carcinoma, head and neck or renal cell cancer occurred in dose-escalation patients.

Individuals having autoimmune disease history or systemic immunosuppression were not enrolled. Findings and limits, study-wide: Certain nonresponders likewise exhibited a low normalized T-cell clonal expansion. What antigens the expanded peripheral T cells recognized was never established.

V was shortened by 7 bases and J by 4 bases, with 7 bases between the two germline ends. The CDR3 sequence is 12 residues long. Germline CDR1 and CDR2: MDHEN and SYDVKM. The protocol was immunoSEQ multiplex PCR, while the TCRdb copy is restricted to in-frame clones and leaves out a portion. The sample has approximately 70,000 clones; 88% are singletons. For this clone: Its specificity is not known.

The chain is built from TRBV28 and TRBJ2-2; D possibly corresponds to TRBD2 (5 bases). The sequenced sample was CD4+ or CD8+ T cells sorted from blood, obtained in a trial of the OX40 agonist ivuxolimab. The TCR was taken from an adult with an advanced solid tumor such as melanoma, head and neck, liver or kidney cancer. The CDR3 sequence is CASTGSTGELFF. The CDR3 DNA reads TGTGCCAGCACGGGAAGCACCGGGGAGCTGTTTTTT.